Below, one T cell receptor beta chain is given with its context. The sample belongs to a study of preoperative IRX-2 immunotherapy in early breast cancer. Using immunoSEQ multiplex PCR, the repertoire was profiled, and TCRdb retains in-frame clones only, with some absent. The sample yields about 62,000 clones, approximately 93% seen once. From germline, CDR1 is MGHRA and CDR2 YSYEKL. There are 15 residues in the CDR3. The V gene end was trimmed by 2 bases and the J gene end by 3 bases; junction bases not matched to a gene: 6. The treatment denotes: preoperative locoregional IRX-2 cytokine immunotherapy. This phase Ib study tested locoregional IRX-2 cytokine immunotherapy given before surgery.

The biological material was taken from a patient treated with IRX-2 immunotherapy. This chain uses TRBV4-1 with TRBJ2-7; TRBD2 agrees at 8 bases. This receptor was identified in a human donor with breast cancer. The CDR3 here is CASSQSGTRSYEQYF. CDR3 nucleotides: TGCGCCAGCAGCCAATCCGGGACTAGGAGCTACGAGCAGTACTTC.